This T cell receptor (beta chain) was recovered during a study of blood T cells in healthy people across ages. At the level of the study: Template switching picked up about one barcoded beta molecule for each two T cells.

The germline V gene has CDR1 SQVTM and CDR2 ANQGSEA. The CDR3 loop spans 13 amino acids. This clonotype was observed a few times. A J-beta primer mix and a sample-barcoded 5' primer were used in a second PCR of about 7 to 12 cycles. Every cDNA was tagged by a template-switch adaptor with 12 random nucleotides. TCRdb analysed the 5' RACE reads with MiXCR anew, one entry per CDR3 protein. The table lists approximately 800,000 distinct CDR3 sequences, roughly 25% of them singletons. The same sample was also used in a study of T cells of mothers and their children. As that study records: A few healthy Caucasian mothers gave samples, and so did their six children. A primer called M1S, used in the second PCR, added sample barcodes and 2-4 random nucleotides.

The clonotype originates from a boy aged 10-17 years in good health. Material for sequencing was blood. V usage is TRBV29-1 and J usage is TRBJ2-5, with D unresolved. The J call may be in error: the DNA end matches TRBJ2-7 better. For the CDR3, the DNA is TGCAGCGTTGGTGTAGGTGGTGCCTACGAGCAGTACTTC. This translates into CSVGVGGAYEQYF.